This T cell receptor (beta chain) emerged from a study of response to subunit inactivated influenza vaccine. Germline lookup yields CDR1 ENHRY and CDR2 SYGVKD. The V gene lost 10 bases and the J gene lost 5 bases, with 18 bases spanning the gap. The CDR3 is 13 amino acids. MiXCR, run by TCRdb on the RT-PCR reads, gives a single entry per CDR3 protein. The table has 590,000 or so distinct CDR3 sequences, 13% to 15% seen once. The sequence derives from a man between 50 and 59 years old who received an inactivated influenza vaccine. This chain uses TRBV10-3 with TRBJ2-7, with a tentative D call TRBD1 (6 bases). The sample in question was PBMCs from blood, obtained around two weeks before vaccination. CDR3 sequence (DNA): TGTGCCACCCTCCCGCAGGGGCAGAACGAGCAGTACTTC. It is translated as CATLPQGQNEQYF.